This T cell receptor beta chain was recorded in a study of T cells after yellow fever vaccination. The germline gives CDR1 DFQATT, CDR2 SNEGSKA (reference sequence). The ends were cut back, 4 bases at V and 7 bases at J, with 20 bases in the middle. CDR3 size: 14 residues. TCRdb re-analysed the 5' RACE reads in MiXCR, keeping a single row per CDR3 protein. Of 450,000 to 550,000 distinct CDR3 sequences detected, 15% to 20% appear once; the ten largest clones hold over 11%. The specimen was PBMCs, collected 15 days after the yellow fever booster vaccination. The receptor comes from a man aged 25-40 years who received the YFV17D yellow fever vaccine. J is TRBJ2-7 and V is TRBV20-1; D perhaps matches TRBD2 (5 bases). CDR3: CSAIRTVLTEEQYF. The CDR3 nucleotides are TGCAGTGCTATCCGGACTGTTCTTACGGAAGAGCAGTACTTC.